The T cell receptor (beta chain) under discussion was sequenced for a study of human T cells and chemical hapten exposure. About the study: Slight volume differences across pooled libraries mainly accounted for varying per-sample TCR yields.

Documented time point: pre-sensitization, week 0. Treatment meaning: therapeutic diphenylcyclopropenone sensitization with weekly scalp DPC. CDR1 DFQATT and CDR2 SNEGSKA come from the germline V gene (reference sequence). This CDR3 comprises 13 residues. The ends were cut back, 5 bases at V and 5 bases at J, with 13 bases in the middle. How the authors handled the data: Counts of TCRs in each sample centred on a median of about 99,000 and extended from around 25,000 to 690,000. Using its own MiXCR run on the RACE reads, TCRdb lists one record per CDR3 protein. What appears here as the V and J calls and clone size reflects TCRdb's work, not the paper's. The sample has about 40,000 distinct CDR3 sequences; 10% are singletons. This clonotype showed up many times.

The sequence derives from a man aged 30 to 45 with alopecia areata. Some clones in this sample may be carry-over from other donors' samples. The material was whole blood, obtained in connection with sensitization to the hapten diphenylcyclopropenone (DPC). The chain is built from TRBV20-1 and TRBJ2-1, with no clear D. The CDR3 here is CSARAATNNEQFF. The CDR3 nucleotides read TGCAGTGCTCGCGCCGCAACCAACAATGAGCAGTTCTTC.